This passage covers 23 T cell receptor beta chains from one sample sequenced in a study of PD-L1 blockade in urothelial cancer. TCRdb's table, derived via immunoSEQ multiplex PCR, lists solely in-frame clones and lacks some. The table has about 81,000 clones, 80% to 90% seen once. Documented time point: pretreatment peripheral blood. The sequencing here drew on PBMCs, taken around atezolizumab (anti-PD-L1) treatment. The origin of the receptors is an elderly woman with urothelial cancer.

CDR3 residues: CASRGQPNTGELFF. The CDR3 coding sequence is TGTGCCAGCAGGGGACAGCCGAACACCGGGGAGCTGTTTTTT. This sequence joins TRBV6-6 and TRBJ2-2, with 7 bases fitting TRBD1. The CDR3 spans 14 residues. The V and J ends lost 6 bases and 0 bases, in that order; junction bases with no gene match: 1. In germline, CDR1 is MNHNY, CDR2 SVGAGI (reference sequence).

The chain is built from TRBV2 and TRBJ2-7, with D tentatively TRBD2 (5 bases). V was cut by 5 bases and J by 4 bases, with 12 bases left in between. CDR1 and CDR2 from the germline V gene are SNHLY and FYNNEI. The CDR3 spans 13 residues. The CDR3 here is CASSRDTRYEQYF. CDR3 nucleotides: TGTGCCAGCAGTCGTGATACTAGGTACGAGCAGTACTTC.

The chain is built from TRBV7-9 and TRBJ1-2; 7 bases match TRBD1. In germline, CDR1 is SEHNR, CDR2 FQNEAQ (reference sequence). The CDR3 totals 15 residues. The ends lost 2 bases at V and 5 bases at J; junction bases unmatched: 8. CDR3 sequence reads: CASSLSQGSGYGYTF. Here the CDR3 DNA reads TGTGCCAGCAGCTTATCACAGGGGAGTGGTTATGGCTACACCTTC.

The table lists this clone with a few counts. The gene calls are TRBV25-1 and TRBJ1-5; 7 bases line up with TRBD1. The trim removed 6 bases at V and 4 bases at J, leaving 3 bases unmatched. CDR3 length equals 13 residues. CDR1 and CDR2 (germline): MGHDK, SYGVNS. The DNA for the CDR3 is TGTGCCAGCAGCCCAGGGGGAAATCAGCCCCAGCATTTT. Its protein product is CASSPGGNQPQHF.

The chain recombines TRBV27 with TRBJ1-2, with unresolved D. CDR3 length: 17 residues. Germline lookup yields CDR1 MNHEY and CDR2 SMNVEV (reference sequence). Trimming left V 2 bases short and J 4 bases short, with 20 bases between. CDR3 in DNA: TGTGCCAGCAGTTTAGGCAGGAGTGTCGGTCGGGGCTATGGCTACACCTTC. Translating gives CASSLGRSVGRGYGYTF.

This sequence joins TRBV28 and TRBJ2-7, with a tentative D call TRBD2 (6 bases). Germline V gives CDR1 MDHEN, CDR2 SYDVKM. There are 13 residues in the CDR3. The V end lost 7 bases, the J end lost 6 bases, and 16 bases lay between the germline ends. The CDR3 is CASTGEVSVEQYF. CDR3 DNA sequence: TGTGCCAGCACGGGGGAGGTTTCCGTCGAGCAGTACTTC.

The gene calls are TRBV6-1 and TRBJ1-1; TRBD1 matches 12 bases. Germline V gene data show CDR1 as MNHNS and CDR2 as SASEGT. There are 14 residues in the CDR3. Germline trimming cut 4 bases from V and 5 bases from J; bases unmatched to any gene: 2. The CDR3 loop reads CASSGDRGRTEAFF. In nucleotides, the CDR3 is TGTGCCAGCAGTGGGGACAGGGGGCGGACTGAAGCTTTCTTT.

The rearrangement joins TRBV19 to TRBJ2-5; 7 bases align to TRBD2. The ends lost 4 bases at V and 4 bases at J; junction bases unmatched: 3. The CDR3 length is 13 residues. Looked up from germline, CDR1 is LNHDA and CDR2 is SQIVND (reference sequence). CDR3 coding DNA: TGTGCCAGTAGTAGAGCGGGACCAGAGACCCAGTACTTC. This translates into CASSRAGPETQYF.

This clone has a single count. V usage is TRBV4-2 and J usage is TRBJ2-3, with 15 nucleotides matching TRBD2. CDR1 LGHNA and CDR2 YNFKEQ come from the germline V gene. Trimming cost V 2 bases and J 4 bases; bases outside gene matches: 13. The CDR3 runs to 20 residues. The CDR3 nucleotides are TGTGCCAGCAGCCAACCGGTCCCAGGACTAGCGGGAGGGCGCGCAGATACGCAGTATTTT. It is translated as CASSQPVPGLAGGRADTQYF.

The CDR3 DNA is TGTGCCAGCAGTGAGGAGAGACAAACGACAGGGATCGCCTACGAGCAGTACTTC. It codes for CASSEERQTTGIAYEQYF. This sequence joins TRBV6-1 and TRBJ2-7, with 7 bases lining up with TRBD1. Trimming at V came to 3 bases and at J to 2 bases, leaving 16 bases not matched to a gene. Germline V gene data show CDR1 as MNHNS and CDR2 as SASEGT. CDR3 size: 18 residues.

This chain connects TRBV5-1 to TRBJ1-1, with 10 bases aligning to TRBD1. The V gene's germline CDR1 is SGHRS and CDR2 YFSETQ. This CDR3 comprises 14 residues. V was clipped by 5 bases and J by 11 bases; unmatched bases: 12. CDR3 residues: CASRRDRGQGGAFF. The CDR3 region has the DNA TGCGCCAGCAGGCGCGACAGGGGGCAGGGGGGTGCTTTCTTT.

The chain has TRBV14 and TRBJ2-1; a possible D gene is TRBD2 (5 bases). With 6 bases removed from V and 9 bases from J, the gap between germline ends came to 18 bases. Germline loops: CDR1 SGHDN, CDR2 FVKESK. This CDR3 contains 14 residues. The CDR3 DNA reads as TGTGCCAGCAGTCCCTGGAGTAGCGAGAGTGAGCAGTTCTTC. The encoded protein is CASSPWSSESEQFF.

The chain uses TRBV11-2 and TRBJ2-7; a weak D match, TRBD1 (6 bases). Trimming removed 5 bases at V and 3 bases at J, with 8 bases between. Per germline, CDR1 SGHAT and CDR2 FQNNGV. The CDR3 runs to 12 residues. The CDR3 reads CASSPRGYEQYF. CDR3 sequence (DNA): TGTGCCAGCAGCCCCAGGGGCTACGAGCAGTACTTC.

The chain recombines TRBV27 with TRBJ2-5; 9 positions agree with TRBD2. Germline V gives CDR1 MNHEY, CDR2 SMNVEV (reference sequence). The CDR3 is 15 amino acids. V lost 5 bases and J lost 7; bases outside the gene matches: 11. The CDR3 coding sequence is TGTGCCAGCAGTCCTTCCGGGACTAGCTGGGGGACCCAGTACTTC. Translating it yields CASSPSGTSWGTQYF.

This chain links TRBV5-1 with TRBJ1-3; D possibly corresponds to TRBD1 (6 bases). The CDR3 sequence is 16 residues long. V was shortened by 4 bases and J by 0 bases, with 14 bases between the two germline ends. CDR1 SGHRS and CDR2 YFSETQ come from the germline V gene. The CDR3 region is CASSLVQGNSGNTIYF. For the CDR3, the DNA is TGCGCCAGCAGCCTAGTACAGGGCAACTCTGGAAACACCATATATTTT.

V gene TRBV5-1 combines with J gene TRBJ2-7; 12 nucleotides line up with TRBD2. V lost 4 bases to trimming and J lost 2 bases; unmatched junction nucleotides: 4. The CDR3 totals 15 residues. Germline V CDR1 and CDR2: SGHRS, YFSETQ. The CDR3 loop is CASSPTSGSTYEQYF. In nucleotides, the CDR3 is TGCGCCAGCAGCCCGACTAGCGGGAGTACCTACGAGCAGTACTTC.

This clone occurred a few times. The chain joins TRBV19 to TRBJ1-1, with TRBD1 matching 7 bases. Germline CDR1 is LNHDA and CDR2 is SQIVND (reference sequence). Trimming removed 6 bases from V and 4 bases from J; junction bases left unmatched: 5. CDR3 size: 13 residues. The CDR3 region has the DNA TGTGCCAGTAGGGTCAGGGGGAGCACTGAAGCTTTCTTT. This gives the protein CASRVRGSTEAFF.

The J gene is TRBJ2-1, the V gene TRBV5-1, with TRBD2 identical over 10 bases. The CDR3 has 15 residues. Germline V gene sequence: CDR1 SGHRS, CDR2 YFSETQ. J gave up 2 bases and V 3 bases, and 2 bases lay outside the gene matches. CDR3 amino acids: CASSWTSGAYNEQFF. The DNA of the CDR3 is TGCGCCAGCAGCTGGACTAGCGGAGCCTACAATGAGCAGTTCTTC.

The V and J genes are TRBV6-5 and TRBJ1-2; D perhaps matches TRBD1 (5 bases). CDR1 and CDR2 from the germline V gene are MNHEY and SVGAGI. The CDR3 has 13 amino acids. V was pared by 2 bases and J by 7 bases, with 11 bases between. Here the CDR3 DNA reads TGTGCCAGCAGTTACAGGCAGGGAGGTGGCTACACCTTC. This codes for CASSYRQGGGYTF.

The chain couples TRBV9 to TRBJ2-1; 11 bases are a match to TRBD2. The CDR3 has 15 amino acids. V lost 3 bases and J lost 6; bases outside the gene matches: 5. Germline CDR1 is SGDLS and CDR2 is YYNGEE. In DNA, the CDR3 is TGTGCCAGCAGCGCCCCTAGCGGGGGGTTCAATGAGCAGTTCTTC. The encoded protein is CASSAPSGGFNEQFF.

Only a few counts were recorded for this clone. V gene TRBV10-3 combines with J gene TRBJ2-1; 11 bases map to TRBD2. Germline CDR1 ENHRY, CDR2 SYGVKD. Germline trimming cut 6 bases from V and 4 bases from J; bases unmatched to any gene: 5. The CDR3 runs to 15 residues. The DNA of the CDR3 is TGTGCCATCAGCTGGACTAGCGGGCTATACAATGAGCAGTTCTTC. This translates into CAISWTSGLYNEQFF.

The chain employs TRBV11-2 and TRBJ1-3; 7 bases map to TRBD1. The germline V gene has CDR1 SGHAT and CDR2 FQNNGV. The CDR3 length is 13 residues. Trimming at V came to 5 bases and at J to 2 bases, leaving 0 bases not matched to a gene. DNA of the CDR3: TGTGCCAGCAGCACAGGGGCTGGAAACACCATATATTTT. Translated, it gives CASSTGAGNTIYF.

The chain joins TRBV28 to TRBJ1-3; D is perhaps TRBD1 (5 bases). The germline V gene encodes CDR1 MDHEN and CDR2 SYDVKM. V was trimmed by 3 bases and J by 1 base, leaving 16 bases between them. The CDR3 covers 17 residues. The CDR3 nucleotides read TGTGCCAGCAGTTTGATAACAGGTGCTACTTCTGGAAACACCATATATTTT. Protein product: CASSLITGATSGNTIYF.